This is a list of T cell receptor beta chains from one sample in a study of blood T cells in healthy people across ages. In TCRdb, the 5' RACE reads were re-called with MiXCR into one record per CDR3 protein. The table has about 1.6 million distinct CDR3 sequences, around 36% seen once; the top ten hold roughly 10%. The sequenced material came from blood. These receptors came from a woman in her twenties or thirties in good health. Both conserved end residues are trimmed from each CDR3.

V	J	CDR3
TRBV29-1	TRBJ2-6	SVEEGEGANVLT
TRBV5-5	TRBJ2-7	ASSLAGGPGYEQY
TRBV20-1	TRBJ2-2	SAPTSPLSGGELF
TRBV12-5	TRBJ1-1	ASGSNPTGGYTEAF
TRBV20-1	TRBJ2-1	RSGSRYNEQF
TRBV10-3	TRBJ2-5	AISRTGGKETQY
TRBV20-1	TRBJ2-7	SASSDRGEYEQY
TRBV4-1	TRBJ2-3	ASSQEGFSTDTQY
TRBV20-1	TRBJ2-2	SARDRSSATGELF
TRBV28	TRBJ2-7	ASSPSGQHYEQY
TRBV2	TRBJ1-2	ASSEGAALNYGYT
TRBV11-2	TRBJ2-1	ASSPVLDYNEQF
TRBV4-1	TRBJ2-5	ASSHHTEGGGETQY
TRBV2	TRBJ1-1	ASSERGGGEAF
TRBV7-2	TRBJ2-3	ASSLTSRREGTDTQY
TRBV20-1	TRBJ1-5	SARTLSGGDQPQH
TRBV3-1	TRBJ1-6	ASSQLSQGSPLH
TRBV5-1	TRBJ2-7	ASSTGQGYEQY
TRBV29-1	TRBJ2-2	SVEGRGYTGELF
TRBV2	TRBJ2-4	ASRQGGRRQY
TRBV30	TRBJ1-3	AWRRGSSGNTIY
TRBV3-1	NA	ASSLTSQQGTQY
TRBV6-1	TRBJ2-7	ASSDYGTGTPYEQY
TRBV7-8	TRBJ1-2	ASSLIMGGYT
TRBV15	TRBJ1-2	ATSTGTDNYGYT
TRBV29-1	TRBJ1-2	SVDEQGAGGYT
TRBV2	TRBJ2-1	ASRGTPLYNEQF
TRBV28	TRBJ1-2	ASSSPHRVAYGYT
TRBV5-5	TRBJ1-3	ASSGLGHISGNTIY
TRBV27	TRBJ1-1	ASSPGFFMNTEAF
TRBV6-1	TRBJ2-5	ASSEDRGGKETQY
TRBV20-1	TRBJ1-5	SARFASSNQPQH
TRBV5-6	TRBJ1-1	ASSFYRGRNTEAF
TRBV7-9	TRBJ1-1	ASSLGGEGSAF
TRBV2	TRBJ1-1	ASSEGAMNTEAF
TRBV12-3/TRBV12-4	TRBJ2-6	ASSPTGVSGANVLT
TRBV20-1	TRBJ1-2	SARAETGHYGYT
TRBV5-1	TRBJ2-1	ASSLDGQGVNEQF
TRBV6-4	TRBJ2-7	AKEQGLNYEQY
TRBV20-1	TRBJ2-7	SAKNTLADTYEQY
TRBV7-9	TRBJ2-5	VSSLGLIKETQY
TRBV4-1	TRBJ1-5	ASSQDLGVLPQH
TRBV20-1	TRBJ2-1	SAFPPRERGNNEQF
TRBV6-1	TRBJ2-5	AGSEQPSRLARKETQY
TRBV20-1	TRBJ2-1	SAQGRLDHNEQF
TRBV4-1	TRBJ1-6	ASSSRNSLSMALH
TRBV27	TRBJ2-5	ASSAQGGEQY
TRBV4-2	TRBJ2-6	ASSQGESSGANVLT
TRBV9	TRBJ2-7	ASSVEGTSAPGYEQY
TRBV3-1	TRBJ1-4	ASSQGASAGGEKLF
TRBV12-3/TRBV12-4	TRBJ2-7	ASSPPSSGGLQTYEQY